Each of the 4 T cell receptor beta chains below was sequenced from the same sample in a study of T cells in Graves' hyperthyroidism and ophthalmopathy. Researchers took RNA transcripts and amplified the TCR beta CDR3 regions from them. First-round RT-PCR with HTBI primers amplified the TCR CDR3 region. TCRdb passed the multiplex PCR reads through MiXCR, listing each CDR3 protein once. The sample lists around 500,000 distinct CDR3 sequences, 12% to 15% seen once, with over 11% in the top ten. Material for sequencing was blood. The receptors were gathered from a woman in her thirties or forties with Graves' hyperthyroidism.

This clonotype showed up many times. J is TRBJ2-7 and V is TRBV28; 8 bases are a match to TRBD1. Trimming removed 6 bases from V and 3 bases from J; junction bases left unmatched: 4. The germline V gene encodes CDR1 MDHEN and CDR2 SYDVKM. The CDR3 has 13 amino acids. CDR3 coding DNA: TGTGCCAGCAGGCGACAGGGGAACTACGAGCAGTACTTC. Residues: CASRRQGNYEQYF.

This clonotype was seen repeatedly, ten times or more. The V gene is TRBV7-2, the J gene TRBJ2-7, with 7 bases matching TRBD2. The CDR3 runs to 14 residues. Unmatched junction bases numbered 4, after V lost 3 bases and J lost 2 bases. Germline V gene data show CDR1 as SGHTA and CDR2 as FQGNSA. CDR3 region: CASSFGGTTYEQYF. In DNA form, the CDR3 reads TGTGCCAGCAGCTTCGGAGGGACTACCTACGAGCAGTACTTC.

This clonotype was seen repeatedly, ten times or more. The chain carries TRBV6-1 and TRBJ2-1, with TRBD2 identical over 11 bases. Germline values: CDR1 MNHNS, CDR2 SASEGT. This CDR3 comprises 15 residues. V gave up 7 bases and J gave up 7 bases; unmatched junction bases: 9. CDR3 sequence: CASTELAGASNEQFF. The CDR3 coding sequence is TGTGCCAGCACCGAACTAGCGGGAGCGAGTAATGAGCAGTTCTTC.

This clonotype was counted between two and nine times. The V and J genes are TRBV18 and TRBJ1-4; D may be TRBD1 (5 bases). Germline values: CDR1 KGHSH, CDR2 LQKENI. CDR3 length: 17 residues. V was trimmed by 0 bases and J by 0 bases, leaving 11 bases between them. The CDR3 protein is CASSPPVSRATNEKLFF. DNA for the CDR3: TGTGCCAGCTCACCACCAGTTAGCAGGGCAACTAATGAAAAACTGTTTTTT. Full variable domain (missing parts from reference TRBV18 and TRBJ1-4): NAGVMQNPRHLVRRRGQEARLRCSPMKGHSHVYWYRQLPEEGLKFMVYLQKENIIDESGMPKERFSAEFPKEGPSILRIQQVVRGDSAAYFCASSPPVSRATNEKLFFGSGTQLSVL.